This T cell receptor beta chain emerged from a study of CD8+ T cells in alopecia areata. For the study at large: It was oral tofacitinib, at 5 to 10 mg twice daily, that treated patients received. Percent of scalp involved defined treated patients' severity scores.

The sample's treatment: oral pan-JAK inhibitor, 5-10 mg twice daily. Germline values: CDR1 LNHNV, CDR2 YYDKDF (reference sequence). This CDR3 is 15 amino acids long. V lost 1 base and J lost 5, with 11 bases in between. This clone was found a few times. Extracted from the samples, RNA was reverse transcribed into cDNA to serve as the sequencing template. The assay was immunoSEQ multiplex PCR, and TCRdb's table has in-frame clones only and misses some. The data contain around 170,000 clones, approximately 51% of them singletons. This receptor was taken from a human donor with alopecia areata. The V call is TRBV15, the J call TRBJ2-2; D gene ambiguous. Sequenced here: CD8+ T cells sorted from blood, sampled around week 52, from a patient treated with tofacitinib. In DNA, the CDR3 is TGTGCCACCAGCAGAGCCGGATTCTGGACCGGGGAGCTGTTTTTT. Translated: CATSRAGFWTGELFF.